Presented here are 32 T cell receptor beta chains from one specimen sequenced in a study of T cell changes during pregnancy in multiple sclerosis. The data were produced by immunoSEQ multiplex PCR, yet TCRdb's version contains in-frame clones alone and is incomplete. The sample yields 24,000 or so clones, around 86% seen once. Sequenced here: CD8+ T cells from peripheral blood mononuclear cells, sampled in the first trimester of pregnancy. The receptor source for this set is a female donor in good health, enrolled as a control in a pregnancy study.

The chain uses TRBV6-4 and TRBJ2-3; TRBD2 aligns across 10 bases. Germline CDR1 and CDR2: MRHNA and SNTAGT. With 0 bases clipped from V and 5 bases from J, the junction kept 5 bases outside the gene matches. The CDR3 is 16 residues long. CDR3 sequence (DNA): TGTGCCAGCAGTGACTCCCCAGCGGGAGGGGGAGATACGCAGTATTTT. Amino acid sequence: CASSDSPAGGGDTQYF.

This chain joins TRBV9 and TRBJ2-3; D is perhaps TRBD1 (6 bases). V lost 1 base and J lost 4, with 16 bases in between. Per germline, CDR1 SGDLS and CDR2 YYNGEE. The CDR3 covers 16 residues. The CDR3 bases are TGTGCCAGCAGCGTATCCCGGGACACATTGGCAGATACGCAGTATTTT. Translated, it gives CASSVSRDTLADTQYF.

CDR3 sequence (DNA): TGCAGCGTTGTATACAGGGGGCTTGAGCAGTTCTTC. This sequence encodes CSVVYRGLEQFF. The gene calls are TRBV29-1 and TRBJ2-1; 9 bases align to TRBD1. Losses at the gene ends were 4 bases for V and 9 bases for J; bases not matched to a gene: 4. This CDR3 has 12 amino acids. CDR1 is SQVTM and CDR2 is ANQGSEA in the germline V gene.

The CDR3: CASSSHRVPSYNSPLHF. CDR3 DNA sequence: TGTGCCAGCAGTTCCCACAGGGTCCCCTCCTATAATTCACCCCTCCACTTT. V usage is TRBV27 and J usage is TRBJ1-6, with a tentative D call TRBD1 (6 bases). There are 17 residues in the CDR3. V was trimmed by 4 bases and J by 0 bases, leaving 13 bases between them. Germline CDR1 is MNHEY and CDR2 is SMNVEV (reference sequence).

In DNA form, the CDR3 reads TGTGCCAGCAGCTCCCCCAGGGGGGTGACCTACGAGCAGTACTTC. Its protein is CASSSPRGVTYEQYF. The V call is TRBV9, the J call TRBJ2-7; tentative D call: TRBD1 (7 bases). Germline lookup yields CDR1 SGDLS and CDR2 YYNGEE. The CDR3 is 15 residues long. V was pared by 4 bases and J by 2 bases, with 16 bases between.

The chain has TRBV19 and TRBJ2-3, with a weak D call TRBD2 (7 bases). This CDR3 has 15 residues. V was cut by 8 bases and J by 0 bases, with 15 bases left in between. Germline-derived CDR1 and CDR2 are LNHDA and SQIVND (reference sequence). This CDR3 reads CASLRAGASTDTQYF. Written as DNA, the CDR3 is TGTGCCAGTCTCCGTGCGGGGGCTAGCACAGATACGCAGTATTTT.

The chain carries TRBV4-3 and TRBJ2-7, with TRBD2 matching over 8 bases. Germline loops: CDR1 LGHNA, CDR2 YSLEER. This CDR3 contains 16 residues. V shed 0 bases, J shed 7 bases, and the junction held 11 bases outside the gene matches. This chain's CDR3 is CASSQDQSGSDWEQYF. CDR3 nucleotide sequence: TGCGCCAGCAGCCAAGATCAGAGCGGGAGCGACTGGGAGCAGTACTTC.

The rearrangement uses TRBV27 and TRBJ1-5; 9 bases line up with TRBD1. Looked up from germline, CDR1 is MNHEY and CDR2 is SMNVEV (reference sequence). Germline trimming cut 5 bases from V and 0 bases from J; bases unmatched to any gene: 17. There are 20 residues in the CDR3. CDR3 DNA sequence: TGTGCCAGCAGTCCAGCGCCCGCCGGGACAGGGACTTATAGCAATCAGCCCCAGCATTTT. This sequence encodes CASSPAPAGTGTYSNQPQHF.

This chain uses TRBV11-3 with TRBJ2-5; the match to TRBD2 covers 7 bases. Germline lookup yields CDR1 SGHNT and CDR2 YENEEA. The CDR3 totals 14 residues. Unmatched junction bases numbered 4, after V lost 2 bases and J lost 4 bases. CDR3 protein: CASSLRGDVETQYF. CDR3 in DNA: TGTGCCAGCAGCTTACGGGGGGACGTAGAGACCCAGTACTTC.

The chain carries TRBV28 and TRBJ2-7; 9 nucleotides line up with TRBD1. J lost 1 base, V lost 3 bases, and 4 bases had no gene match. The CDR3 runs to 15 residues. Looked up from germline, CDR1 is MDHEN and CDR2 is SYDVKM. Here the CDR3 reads CASSFWTGDSYEQYF. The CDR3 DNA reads TGTGCCAGCAGTTTCTGGACAGGGGATTCCTACGAGCAGTACTTC.

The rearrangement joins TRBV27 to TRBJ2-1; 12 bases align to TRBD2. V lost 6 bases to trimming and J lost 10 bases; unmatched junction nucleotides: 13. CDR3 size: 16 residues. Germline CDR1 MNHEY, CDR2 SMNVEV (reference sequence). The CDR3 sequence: CASSLNLAGGPREQFF. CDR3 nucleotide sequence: TGTGCCAGCAGCCTCAATCTAGCGGGAGGGCCTCGGGAGCAGTTCTTC.

As DNA, the CDR3 is TGTGCCAGCAGCTCGGGGACAGGGGTGATCGGCTACACCTTC. Protein sequence: CASSSGTGVIGYTF. The rearrangement links TRBV5-4 to TRBJ1-2; 10 bases agree with TRBD1. V gave up 3 bases and J gave up 8 bases; unmatched junction bases: 7. Germline V CDR1 and CDR2: SGHNT, YYREEE (reference sequence). The CDR3 covers 14 residues.

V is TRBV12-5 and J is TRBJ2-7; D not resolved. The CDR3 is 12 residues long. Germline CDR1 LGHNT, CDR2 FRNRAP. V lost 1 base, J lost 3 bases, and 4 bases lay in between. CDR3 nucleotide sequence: TGTGCTAGTGGTTTGGACAACTACGAGCAGTACTTC. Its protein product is CASGLDNYEQYF.

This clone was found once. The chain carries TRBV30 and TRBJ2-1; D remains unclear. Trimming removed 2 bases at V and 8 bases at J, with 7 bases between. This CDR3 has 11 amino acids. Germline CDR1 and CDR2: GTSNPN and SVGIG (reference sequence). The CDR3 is CAWSIIDEQFF. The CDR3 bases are TGTGCCTGGAGTATTATCGATGAGCAGTTCTTC.

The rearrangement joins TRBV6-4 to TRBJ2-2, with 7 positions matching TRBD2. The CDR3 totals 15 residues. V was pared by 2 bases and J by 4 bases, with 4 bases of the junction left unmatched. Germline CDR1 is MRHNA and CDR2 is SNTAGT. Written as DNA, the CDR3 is TGTGCCAGCAGTGACGGCCTAGCGGCCACCGGGGAGCTGTTTTTT. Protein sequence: CASSDGLAATGELFF.

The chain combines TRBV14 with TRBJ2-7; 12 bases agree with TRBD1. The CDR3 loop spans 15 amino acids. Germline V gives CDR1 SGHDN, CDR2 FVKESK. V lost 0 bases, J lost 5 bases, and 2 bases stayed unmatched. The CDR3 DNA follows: TGTGCCAGCAGCCAAGACGGGACAGGGGGCCACGAGCAGTACTTC. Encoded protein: CASSQDGTGGHEQYF.

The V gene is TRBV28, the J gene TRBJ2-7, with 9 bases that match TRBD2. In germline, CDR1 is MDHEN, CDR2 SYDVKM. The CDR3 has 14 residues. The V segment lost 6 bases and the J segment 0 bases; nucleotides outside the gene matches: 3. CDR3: CASSLSGSSYEQYF. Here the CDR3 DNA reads TGTGCCAGCAGCCTTAGCGGGAGCTCCTACGAGCAGTACTTC.

The CDR3 sequence: CASSFPGQALSYEQYF. Here the CDR3 DNA reads TGTGCCAGCAGCTTCCCCGGACAGGCCCTCTCCTACGAGCAGTACTTC. The chain couples TRBV7-2 to TRBJ2-7; the match to TRBD1 covers 7 bases. From germline, CDR1 is SGHTA and CDR2 FQGNSA. Trimming removed 3 bases from V and 0 bases from J; junction bases left unmatched: 8. The CDR3 runs 16 residues. Drawing the rest from reference TRBV7-2 and TRBJ2-7, the complete variable domain is GAGVSQSPSNKVTEKGKDVELRCDPISGHTALYWYRQSLGQGLEFLIYFQGNSAPDKSGLPSDRFSAERTGGSVSTLTIQRTQQEDSAVYLCASSFPGQALSYEQYFGPGTRLTVT.

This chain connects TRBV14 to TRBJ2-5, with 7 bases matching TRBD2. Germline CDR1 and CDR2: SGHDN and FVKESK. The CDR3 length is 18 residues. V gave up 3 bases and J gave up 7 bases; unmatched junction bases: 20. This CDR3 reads CASSQRQGGFDPRVTQYF. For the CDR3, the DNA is TGTGCCAGCAGCCAGAGGCAGGGAGGGTTCGACCCAAGAGTGACCCAGTACTTC. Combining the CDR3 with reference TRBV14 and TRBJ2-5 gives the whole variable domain EAGVTQFPSHSVIEKGQTVTLRCDPISGHDNLYWYRRVMGKEIKFLLHFVKESKQDESGMPNNRFLAERTGGTYSTLKVQPAELEDSGVYFCASSQRQGGFDPRVTQYFGPGTRLLVL.

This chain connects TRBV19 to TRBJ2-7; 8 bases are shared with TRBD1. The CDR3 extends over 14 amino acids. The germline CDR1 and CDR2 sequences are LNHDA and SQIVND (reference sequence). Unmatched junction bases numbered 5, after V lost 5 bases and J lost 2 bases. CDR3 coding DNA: TGTGCCAGTAGTCATCAGGGGGCCACCTACGAGCAGTACTTC. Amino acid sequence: CASSHQGATYEQYF.

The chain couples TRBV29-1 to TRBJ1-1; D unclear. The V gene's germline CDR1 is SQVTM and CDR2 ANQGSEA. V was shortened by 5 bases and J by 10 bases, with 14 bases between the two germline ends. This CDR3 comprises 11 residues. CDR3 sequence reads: CSVIQLGRAFF. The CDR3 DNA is TGCAGCGTTATACAACTGGGGAGAGCTTTCTTT.

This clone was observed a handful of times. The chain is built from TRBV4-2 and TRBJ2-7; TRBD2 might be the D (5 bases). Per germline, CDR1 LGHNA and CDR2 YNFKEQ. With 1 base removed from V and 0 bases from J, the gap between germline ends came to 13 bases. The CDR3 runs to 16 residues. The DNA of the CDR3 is TGTGCCAGCAGCCAAGCCGAGACTACCCCCTCCTACGAGCAGTACTTC. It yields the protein CASSQAETTPSYEQYF.

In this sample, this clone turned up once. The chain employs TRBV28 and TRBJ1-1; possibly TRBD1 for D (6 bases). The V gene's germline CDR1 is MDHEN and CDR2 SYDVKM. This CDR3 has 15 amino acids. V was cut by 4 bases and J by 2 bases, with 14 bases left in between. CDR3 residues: CASSSRQVLNTEAFF. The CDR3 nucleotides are TGTGCCAGCAGTTCCCGACAGGTTTTAAACACTGAAGCTTTCTTT.

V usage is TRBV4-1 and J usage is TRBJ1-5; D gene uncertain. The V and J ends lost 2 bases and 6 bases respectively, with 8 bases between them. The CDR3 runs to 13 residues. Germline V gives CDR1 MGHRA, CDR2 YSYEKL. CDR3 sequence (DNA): TGCGCCAGCAGCCAACATACAGCTCAGCCCCAGCATTTT. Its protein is CASSQHTAQPQHF.

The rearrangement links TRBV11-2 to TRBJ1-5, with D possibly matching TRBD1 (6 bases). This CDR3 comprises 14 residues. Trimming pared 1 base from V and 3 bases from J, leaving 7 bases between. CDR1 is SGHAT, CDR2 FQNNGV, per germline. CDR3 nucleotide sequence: TGTGCCAGCAGCTTAGGGACAGCCAATCAGCCCCAGCATTTT. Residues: CASSLGTANQPQHF.

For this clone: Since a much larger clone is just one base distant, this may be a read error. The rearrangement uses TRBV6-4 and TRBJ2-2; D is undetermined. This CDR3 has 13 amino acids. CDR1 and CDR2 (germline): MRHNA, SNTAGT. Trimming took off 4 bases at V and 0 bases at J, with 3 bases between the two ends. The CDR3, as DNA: TGTGCCAGCAGTGCAGCGAACACCGGGGAGCTGTTTTTT. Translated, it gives CASSAANTGELFF.

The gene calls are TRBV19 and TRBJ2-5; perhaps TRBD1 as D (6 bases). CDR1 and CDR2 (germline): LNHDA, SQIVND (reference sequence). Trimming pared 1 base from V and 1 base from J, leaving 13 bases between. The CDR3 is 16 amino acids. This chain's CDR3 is CASSIGTGLTQETQYF. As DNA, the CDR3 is TGTGCCAGTAGTATAGGAACAGGGTTGACCCAAGAGACCCAGTACTTC.

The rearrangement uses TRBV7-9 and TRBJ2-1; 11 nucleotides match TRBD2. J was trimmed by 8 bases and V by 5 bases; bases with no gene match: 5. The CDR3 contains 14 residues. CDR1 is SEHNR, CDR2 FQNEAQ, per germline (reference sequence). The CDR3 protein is CASSRGLAADEQFF. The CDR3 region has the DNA TGTGCCAGCAGCAGGGGACTAGCGGCAGATGAGCAGTTCTTC.

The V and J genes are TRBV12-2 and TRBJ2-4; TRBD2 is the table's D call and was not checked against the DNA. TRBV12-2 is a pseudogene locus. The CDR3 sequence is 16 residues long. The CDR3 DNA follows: TGTGCAAGTCGCCCCGGGACTAGCGGGAGATTGAACATTCAGTACTTC. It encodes CASRPGTSGRLNIQYF.

In DNA form, the CDR3 reads TGTGCCAGCAGCCCCCACGCTCAACGGCGGAATCAGCCCCAGCATTTT. It is translated as CASSPHAQRRNQPQHF. The gene calls are TRBV6-4 and TRBJ1-5, with D uncertain. Trimming cost V 6 bases and J 4 bases, with 19 bases left between them. CDR3 length: 16 amino acids. Germline CDR1 reads MRHNA; CDR2 reads SNTAGT.

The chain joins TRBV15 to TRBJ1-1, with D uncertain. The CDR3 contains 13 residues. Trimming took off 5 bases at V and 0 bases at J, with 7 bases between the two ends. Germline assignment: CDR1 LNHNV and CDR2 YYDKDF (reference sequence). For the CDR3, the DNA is TGTGCCACCAGCCCGGGGATGAACACTGAAGCTTTCTTT. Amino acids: CATSPGMNTEAFF. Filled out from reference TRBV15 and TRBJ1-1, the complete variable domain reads DAMVIQNPRYQVTQFGKPVTLSCSQTLNHNVMYWYQQKSSQAPKLLFHYYDKDFNNEADTPDNFQSRRPNTSFCFLDIRSPGLGDTAMYLCATSPGMNTEAFFGQGTRLTVV.

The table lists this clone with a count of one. The CDR3 DNA is TGTGCCAGCAGCGTAGAGGCTAGCGGATACTACGAGCAGTACTTC. Residues: CASSVEASGYYEQYF. V usage is TRBV9 and J usage is TRBJ2-7; the match to TRBD2 covers 7 bases. The length of the CDR3 is 15 residues. V lost 0 bases, J lost 3 bases, and 6 bases stayed unmatched. Germline assignment: CDR1 SGDLS and CDR2 YYNGEE.